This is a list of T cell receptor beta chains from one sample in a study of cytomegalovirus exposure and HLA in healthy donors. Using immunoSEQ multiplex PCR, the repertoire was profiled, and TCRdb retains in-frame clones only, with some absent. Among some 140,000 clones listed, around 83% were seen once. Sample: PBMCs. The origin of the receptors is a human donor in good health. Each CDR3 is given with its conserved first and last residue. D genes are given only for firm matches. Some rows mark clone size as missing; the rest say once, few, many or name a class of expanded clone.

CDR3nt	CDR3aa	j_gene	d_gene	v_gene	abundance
TGTGCCAGCAGCGCTCTACTAGGACAGGGAAGTGTCGGCTACACCTTC	CASSALLGQGSVGYTF	TRBJ1-2	TRBD1	TRBV9	-
TGTGCCAGCAGCTTGACGGGTATAGGAGAAAAACTGTTTTTT	CASSLTGIGEKLFF	TRBJ1-4	-	TRBV5-4	-
TGTGCCAGCAGTGAATCCCGTACCGGGGAGCTGTTTTTT	CASSESRTGELFF	TRBJ2-2	-	TRBV2	-
TGTGCCAGCAGCTTGGGCCTAGGGGTAGCCAAAAACATTCAGTACTTC	CASSLGLGVAKNIQYF	TRBJ2-4	-	TRBV5-4	-
TGTGCCAGCAGGACTAGCGGGACGGCGCAGTATTTT	CASRTSGTAQYF	TRBJ2-3	TRBD2	TRBV28	-
TGTGCCAGCTCACCTTCAGGAAGCACAGATACGCAGTATTTT	CASSPSGSTDTQYF	TRBJ2-3	-	TRBV18	-
TGTGCCAGCAGGGCTAGGACAGGGCAGAACACTGAAGCTTTCTTT	CASRARTGQNTEAFF	TRBJ1-1	TRBD1	TRBV2	once
TGTGCCAGCAGCTCTGAAGCTTTCTTT	CASSSEAFF	TRBJ1-1	-	TRBV2	few
TGTGCCAGCAGTTGGTCCCCCGGAGGGGACACCATATATTTT	CASSWSPGGDTIYF	TRBJ1-3	-	TRBV2	once
TGTGCCAGCCTAACCGAGGCCAAGGAAGTTACGCAGTATTTT	CASLTEAKEVTQYF	TRBJ2-3	-	TRBV21-1	-
TGTGCCAGCAGCCAAGATCCTCGGGACAGGGGCACCTACGAGCAGTACTTC	CASSQDPRDRGTYEQYF	TRBJ2-7	TRBD1	TRBV14	-
TGCAGCGTTGAACGACTAGTCATCAATGAGCAGTTCTTC	CSVERLVINEQFF	TRBJ2-1	-	TRBV29-1	-
TGTGCCAGCAGCTTCCGGGACAAAGACAATGAGCAGTTCTTC	CASSFRDKDNEQFF	TRBJ2-1	-	TRBV11-3	once
TGTGCCAGCAGCGGCATGAGGACTTCCTACAATGAGCAGTTCTTC	CASSGMRTSYNEQFF	TRBJ2-1	-	TRBV9	-
TGCAGCGTTGAAGGTATACAGAACACTGAAGCTTTCTTT	CSVEGIQNTEAFF	TRBJ1-1	-	TRBV29-1	-
TGTGCCAGCAGGGTACGGGGGGCCATGGAGCAGTACTTC	CASRVRGAMEQYF	TRBJ2-7	-	TRBV5-8	-
TGTGCCAGCAGTGAGCCCACAGGGTTGGGGTACGAGCAGTACTTC	CASSEPTGLGYEQYF	TRBJ2-7	-	TRBV2	-
TGTGCCAGCAGCGTAGAGGGGACTAGTTTCACAGATACGCAGTATTTT	CASSVEGTSFTDTQYF	TRBJ2-3	TRBD2	TRBV9	-
TGTGCCAGCAGGAGGGGGGGATCCTACGAGCAGTACTTC	CASRRGGSYEQYF	TRBJ2-7	-	TRBV28	once
TGTGCCAGCAGTGCCGGACAGGGGGACGGCTATGGCTACACCTTC	CASSAGQGDGYGYTF	TRBJ1-2	TRBD1	TRBV6-1	-
TGTGCCAGCAGCTTTCCTACTAGCGGGGGGGGAAACACCGGGGAGCTGTTTTTT	CASSFPTSGGGNTGELFF	TRBJ2-2	TRBD2	TRBV11-2	-
TGTGCCAGCAGCTTGACAGGGCCGACTGAAGCTTTCTTT	CASSLTGPTEAFF	TRBJ1-1	TRBD1	TRBV28	-
TGTGCCAGCAAAGTGGGGGGGAGGGGCTACGAGCAGTACTTC	CASKVGGRGYEQYF	TRBJ2-7	TRBD2	TRBV6-1	-
TGTGCCAGCAGTTTTTTCGTCGGCGAGCAGTACTTC	CASSFFVGEQYF	TRBJ2-7	-	TRBV28	-
TGTGCCAGCAGCAAGGGACTAGCGGGAGTATCGAACGAGCAGTACTTC	CASSKGLAGVSNEQYF	TRBJ2-7	TRBD2	TRBV5-6	-
TGTGCCAGCAGTCCCCAGGTGAACACTGAAGCTTTCTTT	CASSPQVNTEAFF	TRBJ1-1	-	TRBV25-1	few
TGTGCCAGCAGCTTCCCAGGCGGGGCGCAATATGGCTACACCTTC	CASSFPGGAQYGYTF	TRBJ1-2	-	TRBV7-2	-
TGCGCCAGCAGCCAAGGCTGGCAGGCGGGGGTCAGCACAGATACGCAGTATTTT	CASSQGWQAGVSTDTQYF	TRBJ2-3	TRBD2	TRBV4-1	-
TGTGCCAGCAGTCTTGGGGGGGCGCAAGCCTACGAGCAGTACTTC	CASSLGGAQAYEQYF	TRBJ2-7	-	TRBV7-2	-
TGCAGCGTTTCGATTCTAGCGGGAGAGATCGGTTACGGCAATGAGCAGTTCTTC	CSVSILAGEIGYGNEQFF	TRBJ2-1	TRBD2	TRBV29-1	-
TGCAGCGTTATGACAGCCAGCTCTGGAAACACCATATATTTT	CSVMTASSGNTIYF	TRBJ1-3	-	TRBV29-1	-
TGTGCCAGCAGTTTATTGAGACAGGGGGGAAACTACGAGCAGTACTTC	CASSLLRQGGNYEQYF	TRBJ2-7	TRBD1	TRBV27	-
TGTGCCAGCAGCTTGGGACAGGCCCAGTACTTC	CASSLGQAQYF	TRBJ2-5	-	TRBV5-5	once
TGTGCCAGCATTCGACAGGGGCCCTACGAGCAGTACTTC	CASIRQGPYEQYF	TRBJ2-7	TRBD1	TRBV28	-
TGTGCCAGCAGTTTGGTGACAGGGGGGTTGAGAACTGAAGCTTTCTTT	CASSLVTGGLRTEAFF	TRBJ1-1	TRBD1	TRBV28	-
TGTGCCAGCTCACGAGGGGGTGGTGGAAACACCATATATTTT	CASSRGGGGNTIYF	TRBJ1-3	-	TRBV18	-